This T cell receptor (beta chain) emerged from a study of T-cell memory formation after mild COVID-19. The study's findings and limits: CD4/CD8 balance characterized clones contracting day 15 to 85, and CD4+ skew characterized later expanders. Pre-infection memory already had some responding clones, implying cross-reactive memory joined.

Researchers used 5'RACE with constant-segment primers to make TCR alpha and TCR beta cDNA libraries that carry sample barcodes and UMIs. TCRdb reprocessed the 5' RACE reads via MiXCR and lists one record per CDR3 protein. The sample carries 250,000 or so distinct CDR3 sequences, roughly 18% recorded once. This clonotype was found a few times. The antigen is not known. The V end lost 4 bases, the J end lost 0 bases, and 8 bases lay between the germline ends. The CDR3 is made up of 14 amino acids. Germline assignment: CDR1 SNHLY and CDR2 FYNNEI. This clonotype was sampled from a man younger than 30 who had mild COVID-19 (a few samples of this study predate the infection). Cell type and time point are not known. Sequenced input: PBMCs or a T cell subset sorted from them (not recorded which). The chain uses TRBV2 and TRBJ2-3, with a weak D call TRBD2 (6 bases). The DNA for the CDR3 is TGTGCCAGCAGTGCGGGACTCAGCACAGATACGCAGTATTTT. Translation gives CASSAGLSTDTQYF.